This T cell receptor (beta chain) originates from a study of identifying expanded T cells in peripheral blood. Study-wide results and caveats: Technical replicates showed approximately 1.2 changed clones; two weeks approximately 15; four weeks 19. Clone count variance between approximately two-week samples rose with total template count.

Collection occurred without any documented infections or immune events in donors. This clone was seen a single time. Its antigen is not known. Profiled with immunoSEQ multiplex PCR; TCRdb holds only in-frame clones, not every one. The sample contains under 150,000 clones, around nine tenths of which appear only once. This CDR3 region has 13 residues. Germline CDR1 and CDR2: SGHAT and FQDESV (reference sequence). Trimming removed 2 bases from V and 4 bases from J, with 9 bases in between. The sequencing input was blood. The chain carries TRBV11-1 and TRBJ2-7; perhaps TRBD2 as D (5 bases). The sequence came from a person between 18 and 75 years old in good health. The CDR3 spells CASSLLGGYEQYF. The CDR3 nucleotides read TGTGCCAGCAGCTTACTGGGCGGGTACGAGCAGTACTTC.